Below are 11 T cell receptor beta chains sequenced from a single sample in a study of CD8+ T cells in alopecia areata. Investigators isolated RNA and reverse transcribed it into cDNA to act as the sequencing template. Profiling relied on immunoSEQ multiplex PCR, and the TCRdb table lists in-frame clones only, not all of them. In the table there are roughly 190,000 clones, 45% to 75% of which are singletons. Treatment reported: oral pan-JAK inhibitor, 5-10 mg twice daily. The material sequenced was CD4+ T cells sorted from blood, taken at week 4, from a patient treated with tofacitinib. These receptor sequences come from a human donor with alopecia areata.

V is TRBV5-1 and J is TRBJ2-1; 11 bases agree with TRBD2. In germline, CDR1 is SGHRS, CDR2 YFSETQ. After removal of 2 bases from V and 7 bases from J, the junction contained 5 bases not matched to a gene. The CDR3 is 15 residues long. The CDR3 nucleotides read TGCGCCAGCAGCTTACTAGCGGGAGTGGGGAATGAGCAGTTCTTC. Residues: CASSLLAGVGNEQFF.

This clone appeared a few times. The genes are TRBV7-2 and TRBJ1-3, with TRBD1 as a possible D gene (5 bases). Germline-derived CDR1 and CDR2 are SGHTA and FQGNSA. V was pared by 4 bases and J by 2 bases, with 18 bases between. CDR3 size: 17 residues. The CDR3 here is CASSSHTGGGAGNTIYF. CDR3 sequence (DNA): TGTGCCAGCAGCTCCCACACCGGGGGTGGTGCTGGAAACACCATATATTTT.

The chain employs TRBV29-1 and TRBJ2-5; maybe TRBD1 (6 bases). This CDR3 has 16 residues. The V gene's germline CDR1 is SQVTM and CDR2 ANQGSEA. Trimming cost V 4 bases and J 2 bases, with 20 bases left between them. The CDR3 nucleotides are TGCAGCGTTGTCGCACGATGGGGGCTAGGTCAAGAGACCCAGTACTTC. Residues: CSVVARWGLGQETQYF.

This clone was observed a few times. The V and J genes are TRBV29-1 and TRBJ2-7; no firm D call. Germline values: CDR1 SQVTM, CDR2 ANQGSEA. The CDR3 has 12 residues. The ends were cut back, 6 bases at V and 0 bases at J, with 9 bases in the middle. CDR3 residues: CSVQTSSYEQYF. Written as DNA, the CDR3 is TGCAGCGTCCAGACAAGCTCCTACGAGCAGTACTTC.

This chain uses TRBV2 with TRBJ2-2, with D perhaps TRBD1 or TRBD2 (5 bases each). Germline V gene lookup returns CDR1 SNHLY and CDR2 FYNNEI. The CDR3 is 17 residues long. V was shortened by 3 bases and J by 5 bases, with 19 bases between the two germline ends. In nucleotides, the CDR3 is TGTGCCAGCAGTGACTGGCAGGGAGATTCGTGGACCGGGGAGCTGTTTTTT. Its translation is CASSDWQGDSWTGELFF.

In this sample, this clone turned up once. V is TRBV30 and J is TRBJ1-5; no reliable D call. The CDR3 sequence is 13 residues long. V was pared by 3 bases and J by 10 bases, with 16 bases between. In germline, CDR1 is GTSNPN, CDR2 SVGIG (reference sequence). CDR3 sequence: CAWSEGDGLPQHF. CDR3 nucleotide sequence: TGTGCCTGGAGCGAAGGTGATGGTCTCCCCCAGCATTTT.

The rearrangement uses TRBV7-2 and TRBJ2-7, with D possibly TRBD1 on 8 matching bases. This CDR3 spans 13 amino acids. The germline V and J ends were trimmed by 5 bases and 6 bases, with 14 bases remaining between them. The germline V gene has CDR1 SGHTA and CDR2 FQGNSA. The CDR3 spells CASSPNRGGEQYF. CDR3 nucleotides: TGTGCCAGCAGCCCCAACAGGGGGGGCGAGCAGTACTTC.

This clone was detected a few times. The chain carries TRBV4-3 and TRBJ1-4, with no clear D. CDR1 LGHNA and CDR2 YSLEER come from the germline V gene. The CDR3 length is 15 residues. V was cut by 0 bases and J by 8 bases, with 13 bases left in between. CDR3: CASSQEGGAGEKLFF. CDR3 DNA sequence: TGCGCCAGCAGCCAAGAAGGCGGAGCCGGGGAAAAACTGTTTTTT.

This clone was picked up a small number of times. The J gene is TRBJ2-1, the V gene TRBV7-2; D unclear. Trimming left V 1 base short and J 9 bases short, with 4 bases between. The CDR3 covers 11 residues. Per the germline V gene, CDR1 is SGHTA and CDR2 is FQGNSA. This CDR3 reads CASSLGGEQFF. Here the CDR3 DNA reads TGTGCCAGCAGCTTAGGGGGTGAGCAGTTCTTC.

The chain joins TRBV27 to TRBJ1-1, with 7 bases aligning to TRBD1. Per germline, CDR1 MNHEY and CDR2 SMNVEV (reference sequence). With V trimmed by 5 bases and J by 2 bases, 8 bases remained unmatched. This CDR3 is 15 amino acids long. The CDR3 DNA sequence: TGTGCCAGCAGTCCAACAGGGGTTACTAACACTGAAGCTTTCTTT. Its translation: CASSPTGVTNTEAFF.

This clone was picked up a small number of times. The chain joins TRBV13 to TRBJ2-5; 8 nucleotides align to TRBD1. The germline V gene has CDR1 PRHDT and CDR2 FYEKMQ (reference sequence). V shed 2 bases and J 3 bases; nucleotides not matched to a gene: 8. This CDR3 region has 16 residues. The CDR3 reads CASSLWAGGAEETQYF. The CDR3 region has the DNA TGTGCCAGCAGCTTATGGGCAGGGGGCGCGGAAGAGACCCAGTACTTC. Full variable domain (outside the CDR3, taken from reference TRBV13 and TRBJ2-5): AAGVIQSPRHLIKEKRETATLKCYPIPRHDTVYWYQQGPGQDPQFLISFYEKMQSDKGSIPDRFSAQQFSDYHSELNMSSLELGDSALYFCASSLWAGGAEETQYFGPGTRLLVL.